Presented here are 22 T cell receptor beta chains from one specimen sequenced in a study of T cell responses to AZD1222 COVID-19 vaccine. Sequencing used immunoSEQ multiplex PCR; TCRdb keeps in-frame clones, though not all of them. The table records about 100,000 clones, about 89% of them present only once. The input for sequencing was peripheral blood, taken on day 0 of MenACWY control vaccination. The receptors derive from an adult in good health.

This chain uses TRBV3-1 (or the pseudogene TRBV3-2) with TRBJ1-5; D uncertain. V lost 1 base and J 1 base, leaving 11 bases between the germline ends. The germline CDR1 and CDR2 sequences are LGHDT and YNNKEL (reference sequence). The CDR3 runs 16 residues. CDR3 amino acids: CASSQGSGDSNQPQHF. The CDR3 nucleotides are TGTGCCAGCAGCCAAGGATCGGGAGACAGCAATCAGCCCCAGCATTTT.

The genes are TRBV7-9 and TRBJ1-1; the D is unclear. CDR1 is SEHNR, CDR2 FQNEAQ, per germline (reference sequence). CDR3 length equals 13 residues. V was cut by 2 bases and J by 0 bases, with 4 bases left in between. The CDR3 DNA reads TGTGCCAGCAGCTTATCCATGAACACTGAAGCTTTCTTT. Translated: CASSLSMNTEAFF.

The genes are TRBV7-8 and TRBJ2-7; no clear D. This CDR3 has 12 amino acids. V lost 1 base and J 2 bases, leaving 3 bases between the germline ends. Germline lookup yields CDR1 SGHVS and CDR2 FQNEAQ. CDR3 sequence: CASSLGAYEQYF. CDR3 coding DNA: TGTGCCAGCAGCTTAGGTGCCTACGAGCAGTACTTC.

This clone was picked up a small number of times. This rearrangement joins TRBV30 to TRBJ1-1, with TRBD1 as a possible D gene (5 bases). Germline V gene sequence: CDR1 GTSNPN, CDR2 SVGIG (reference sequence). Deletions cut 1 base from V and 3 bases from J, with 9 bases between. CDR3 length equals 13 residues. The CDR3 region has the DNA TGTGCCTGGAGTGCAACGGGGGACACTGAAGCTTTCTTT. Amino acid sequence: CAWSATGDTEAFF.

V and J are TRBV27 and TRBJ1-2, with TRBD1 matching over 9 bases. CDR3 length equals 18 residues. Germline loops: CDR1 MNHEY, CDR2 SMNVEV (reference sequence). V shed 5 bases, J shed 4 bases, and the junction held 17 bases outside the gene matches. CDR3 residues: CASSPLYHRDRVFYGYTF. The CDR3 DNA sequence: TGTGCCAGCAGTCCCCTCTACCACCGGGACAGGGTTTTCTATGGCTACACCTTC.

CDR3 sequence (DNA): TGTGCCAGCAGCTCCACTTGGGTGGGAAACACCATATATTTT. It codes for CASSSTWVGNTIYF. V is TRBV11-2 and J is TRBJ1-3; D remains unclear. V gave up 4 bases and J gave up 4 bases, with 11 bases separating them. The CDR3 consists of 14 residues. Germline CDR1 and CDR2: SGHAT and FQNNGV.

CDR3 amino acids: CASSPRWVNTEAFF. CDR3 in DNA: TGTGCCAGCAGTCCCCGGTGGGTGAACACTGAAGCTTTCTTT. V usage is TRBV28 and J usage is TRBJ1-1; D gene ambiguous. Germline loops: CDR1 MDHEN, CDR2 SYDVKM. Trimming left V 5 bases short and J 0 bases short, with 10 bases between. The CDR3 spans 14 residues. The variable domain in full, completed from reference TRBV28 and TRBJ1-1, reads DVKVTQSSRYLVKRTGEKVFLECVQDMDHENMFWYRQDPGLGLRLIYFSYDVKMKEKGDIPEGYSVSREKKERFSLILESASTNQTSMYLCASSPRWVNTEAFFGQGTRLTVV.

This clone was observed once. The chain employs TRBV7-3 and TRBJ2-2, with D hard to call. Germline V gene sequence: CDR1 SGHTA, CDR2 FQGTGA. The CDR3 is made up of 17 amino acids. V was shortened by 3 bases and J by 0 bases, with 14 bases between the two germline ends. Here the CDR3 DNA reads TGTGCCAGCAGCTTTCGAAGGGAATATACGAACACCGGGGAGCTGTTTTTT. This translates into CASSFRREYTNTGELFF.

In DNA form, the CDR3 reads TGCGCCAGCAGCCAAGGGCAGCCTCAAGAGACCCAGTACTTC. Its translation is CASSQGQPQETQYF. This chain uses TRBV4-3 with TRBJ2-5; D uncertain. The CDR3 runs to 14 residues. CDR1 LGHNA and CDR2 YSLEER come from the germline V gene. V was clipped by 1 base and J by 2 bases, with 8 bases between them.

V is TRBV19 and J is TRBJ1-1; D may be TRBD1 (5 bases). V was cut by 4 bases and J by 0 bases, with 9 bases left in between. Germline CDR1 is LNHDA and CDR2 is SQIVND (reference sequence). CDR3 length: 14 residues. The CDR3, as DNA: TGTGCCAGTAGTAGCGGACACTTGAACACTGAAGCTTTCTTT. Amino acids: CASSSGHLNTEAFF.

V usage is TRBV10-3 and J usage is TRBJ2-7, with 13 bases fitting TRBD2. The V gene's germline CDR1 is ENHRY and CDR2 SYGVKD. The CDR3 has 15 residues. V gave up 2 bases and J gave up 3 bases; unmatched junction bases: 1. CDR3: CAISERTSGGYEQYF. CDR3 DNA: TGTGCCATCAGTGAGCGGACTAGCGGGGGCTACGAGCAGTACTTC.

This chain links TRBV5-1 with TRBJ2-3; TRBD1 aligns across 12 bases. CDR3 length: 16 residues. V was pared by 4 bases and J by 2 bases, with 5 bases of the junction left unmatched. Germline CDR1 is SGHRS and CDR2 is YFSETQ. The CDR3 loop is CASSILGQGATDTQYF. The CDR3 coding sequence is TGCGCCAGCAGCATATTGGGACAGGGGGCCACAGATACGCAGTATTTT.

The CDR3 is CASSLHNEQFF. The CDR3 DNA reads as TGTGCCAGCAGCCTCCACAATGAGCAGTTCTTC. The J gene is TRBJ2-1, the V gene TRBV11-2; D is ambiguous. From germline, CDR1 is SGHAT and CDR2 FQNNGV. The V end lost 5 bases, the J end lost 5 bases, and 4 bases lay between the germline ends. The CDR3 length is 11 residues.

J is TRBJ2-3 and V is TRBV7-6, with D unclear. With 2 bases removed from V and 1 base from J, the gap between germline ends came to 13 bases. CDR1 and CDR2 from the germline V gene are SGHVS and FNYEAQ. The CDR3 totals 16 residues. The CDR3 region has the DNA TGTGCCAGCAGCTTACACCCCGCGAGCGGCACAGATACGCAGTATTTT. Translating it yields CASSLHPASGTDTQYF. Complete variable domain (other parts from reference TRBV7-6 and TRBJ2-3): GAGVSQSPRYKVTKRGQDVALRCDPISGHVSLYWYRQALGQGPEFLTYFNYEAQQDKSGLPNDRFSAERPEGSISTLTIQRTEQRDSAMYRCASSLHPASGTDTQYFGPGTRLTVL.

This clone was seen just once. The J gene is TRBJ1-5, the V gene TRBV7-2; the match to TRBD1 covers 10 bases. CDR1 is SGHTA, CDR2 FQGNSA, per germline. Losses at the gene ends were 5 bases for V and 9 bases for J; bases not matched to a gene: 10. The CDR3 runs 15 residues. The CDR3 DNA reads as TGTGCCAGCAGCCCCCCGGGACAGGGGCTGGGGCCCCAGCATTTT. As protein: CASSPPGQGLGPQHF.

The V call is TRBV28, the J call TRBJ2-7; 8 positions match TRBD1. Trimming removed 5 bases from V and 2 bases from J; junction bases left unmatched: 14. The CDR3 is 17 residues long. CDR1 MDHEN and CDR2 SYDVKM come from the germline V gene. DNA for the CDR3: TGTGCCAGCAGTGCATCGGTCGCAGGGGGCGCAGCCTACGAGCAGTACTTC. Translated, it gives CASSASVAGGAAYEQYF.

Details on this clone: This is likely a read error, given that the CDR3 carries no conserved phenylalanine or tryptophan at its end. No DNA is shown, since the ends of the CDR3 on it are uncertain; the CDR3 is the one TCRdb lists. This CDR3 is CASSQEGGTGGPLRV. V usage is TRBV4-1 and J usage is TRBJ2-3; the D segment call TRBD1 is taken from the table without a DNA check. The germline V gene encodes CDR1 MGHRA and CDR2 YSYEKL. Counting both end residues, the CDR3 totals 15 amino acids.

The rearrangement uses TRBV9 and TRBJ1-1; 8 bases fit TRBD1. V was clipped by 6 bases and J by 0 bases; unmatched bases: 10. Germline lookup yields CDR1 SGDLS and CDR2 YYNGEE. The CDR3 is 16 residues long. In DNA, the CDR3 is TGTGCCAGCACGGAGCTTGCGGACAGGGTGAACACTGAAGCTTTCTTT. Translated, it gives CASTELADRVNTEAFF.

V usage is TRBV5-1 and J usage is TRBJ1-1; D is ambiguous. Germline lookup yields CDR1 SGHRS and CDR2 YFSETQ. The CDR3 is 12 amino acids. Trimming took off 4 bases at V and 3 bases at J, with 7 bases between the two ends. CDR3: CASSETYTEAFF. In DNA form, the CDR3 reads TGCGCCAGCAGCGAGACGTACACTGAAGCTTTCTTT.

CDR3 residues: CAISEQLADDNEQFF. The CDR3 DNA is TGTGCCATCAGTGAGCAACTAGCGGATGACAATGAGCAGTTCTTC. The rearrangement uses TRBV10-3 and TRBJ2-1; the match to TRBD2 covers 8 bases. CDR3 length: 15 amino acids. The ends lost 2 bases at V and 5 bases at J; junction bases unmatched: 5. Germline values: CDR1 ENHRY, CDR2 SYGVKD.

The CDR3 DNA follows: TGTGCCAGCAGCTTTGAGTATGGCGGCTACACCTTC. Its protein product is CASSFEYGGYTF. V and J are TRBV7-2 and TRBJ1-2, with D unclear. CDR1 and CDR2 from the germline V gene are SGHTA and FQGNSA. CDR3 length equals 12 residues. Trimming stripped 3 bases from V and 8 bases from J, with 10 bases between.

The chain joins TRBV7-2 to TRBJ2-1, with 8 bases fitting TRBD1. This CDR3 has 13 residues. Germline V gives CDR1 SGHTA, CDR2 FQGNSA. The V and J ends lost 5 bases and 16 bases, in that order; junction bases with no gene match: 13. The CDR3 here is CASSGAGGPGGFF. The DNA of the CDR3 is TGTGCCAGCAGCGGAGCAGGGGGCCCGGGCGGATTCTTC. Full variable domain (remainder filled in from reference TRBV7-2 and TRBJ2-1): GAGVSQSPSNKVTEKGKDVELRCDPISGHTALYWYRQSLGQGLEFLIYFQGNSAPDKSGLPSDRFSAERTGGSVSTLTIQRTQQEDSAVYLCASSGAGGPGGFFGPGTRLTVL.